This passage covers 3 T cell receptor beta chains from one sample sequenced in a study of blood T cell repertoires in COVID-19. Profiling relied on immunoSEQ multiplex PCR, and the TCRdb table lists in-frame clones only, not all of them. The sample carries some 140,000 clones, 80% to 85% recorded once. Material: peripheral blood. Receptors originate from a man between 60 and 75 years old with acute or convalescent COVID-19.

The rearrangement uses TRBV7-9 and TRBJ2-3, with 11 bases identical to TRBD1. The CDR3 contains 14 residues. Germline trimming cut 3 bases from V and 5 bases from J; bases unmatched to any gene: 1. Germline CDR1 SEHNR, CDR2 FQNEAQ (reference sequence). The CDR3: CASSLDRGQDTQYF. CDR3 sequence (DNA): TGTGCCAGCAGCTTGGACAGGGGGCAAGATACGCAGTATTTT.

This chain uses TRBV6-5 with TRBJ1-2; no clear D. Per germline, CDR1 MNHEY and CDR2 SVGAGI. The germline V and J ends were trimmed by 6 bases and 1 base, with 9 bases remaining between them. CDR3 length equals 13 residues. CDR3 loop: CASSLEINYGYTF. The CDR3 DNA follows: TGTGCCAGCAGCCTGGAGATTAACTATGGCTACACCTTC.

The rearrangement links TRBV9 to TRBJ2-7; perhaps TRBD2 as D (6 bases). The CDR3 is made up of 15 amino acids. V was shortened by 0 bases and J by 3 bases, with 13 bases between the two germline ends. Germline V gene lookup returns CDR1 SGDLS and CDR2 YYNGEE. The CDR3 sequence: CASSVGLGGGYEQYF. The CDR3 coding sequence is TGTGCCAGCAGCGTAGGGTTGGGGGGAGGCTACGAGCAGTACTTC.